This T cell receptor beta chain is from a study of blood T cell repertoires in COVID-19 (dated by TCRdb to 2020 to 2021). The study in broad terms: Samples covering the acute and convalescent phases of COVID-19 were provided by collaborators in the United States, Italy and Spain. The sample metadata nearly always contained a de-identified subject ID, COVID-19 status, age in years and sex. Where available, HLA class I and class II types were obtained from metadata supplied by the sample provider rather than from assay-based typing. A freely available public database, intended as a resource for researchers studying the immune response to SARS-CoV-2, is where the repertoires were released. The prospective study material was composed of cDNA or gDNA derived from T cells, B-cell-depleted T cells, or PBMCs. The dataset comprised deeply sampled blood TCRbeta repertoires from subjects exposed to, actively infected with, or recovered from COVID-19. Samples were obtained from the ongoing ImmuneRACE study (first 160 participants) and from 1,254 subjects provided by 6 global collaborators. On the study overall, not on this receptor specifically: How much clinical and demographic metadata was included differed by source and by participant, and the metadata was provided uncurated.

As concerns this clone: There is no known antigen for this receptor. The input lacks base qualities; no much larger clone sits a single base away.

TCRbeta CDR3 regions were amplified from genomic DNA by means of the immunoSEQ Assay, a bias-controlled multiplex PCR. As for how the authors treated the data: Nucleated cell counts per sample were estimated from amplification of reference gene primers within the assay. To quantify the absolute abundance of each unique TCRbeta CDR3 rearrangement, sequence reads were collapsed and filtered. Productive Simpson clonality was computed per sample as the square root of Simpson's diversity index over productive rearrangements. The source is immuneACCESS, and TCRdb retained only in-frame sequences with V and J called. Part of the clones is not carried over; for the studies checked, unresolved V genes explain less than half of this, and the remainder is unexplained. That table supplies the V and J calls and clone size; D and trimming were determined from the DNA. Here the sample has 400,000 to 550,000 clones; 85% to 90% occur a single time. Around 4.4% of the sample goes to the ten largest clones.

CDR1 and CDR2 were assigned from the germline V gene as SNHLY and FYNNEI. V loses 3 bases at its end and J loses 4 bases; junction bases beyond the gene matches: 7. Counted from cysteine to phenylalanine, this CDR3 has 16 amino acids. The DNA shown is the 48-base CDR3, in frame from base 1. Collaborating institutions collected whole blood in K2EDTA tubes following their own protocols. For TCRbeta analysis, collaborators shipped samples as frozen whole blood, isolated PBMCs, or DNA extracted from either of those sample types. Recombination joined TRBV2 with TRBJ2-2, with TRBD2 identical over 8 junction bases. The material sequenced was peripheral blood. This receptor was taken from a woman aged 25 to 45 with acute or convalescent COVID-19. This receptor has the CDR3 CASSDGGVLSTGELFF. At the DNA level, the sequence is TGTGCCAGCAGTGACGGGGGGGTACTTAGCACCGGGGAGCTGTTTTTT.